Below, 28 T cell receptor beta chains from the same sample are listed, as sequenced in a study of cytomegalovirus exposure and HLA in healthy donors. The PCR contained 60 Vbeta and 13 Jbeta primers. Sequencing used immunoSEQ multiplex PCR; TCRdb keeps in-frame clones, though not all of them. The sample has 65,000 to 85,000 clones. The sample comprised PBMCs. These receptors came from a female donor in good health and CMV-seropositive.

The chain couples TRBV7-9 to TRBJ2-1; TRBD2 agrees at 8 bases. This CDR3 is 15 amino acids long. V gave up 7 bases and J gave up 4 bases; unmatched junction bases: 9. The germline CDR1 and CDR2 sequences are SEHNR and FQNEAQ (reference sequence). The CDR3 protein is CASIESAGAYNEQFF. CDR3 nucleotide sequence: TGTGCCAGCATCGAATCAGCGGGAGCTTACAATGAGCAGTTCTTC.

This chain links TRBV7-9 with TRBJ1-1, with D perhaps matching TRBD1 (5 bases). The CDR3 is 17 amino acids. Germline assignment: CDR1 SEHNR and CDR2 FQNEAQ (reference sequence). V lost 1 base and J 1 base, leaving 16 bases between the germline ends. The CDR3 DNA sequence: TGTGCCAGCAGCTTAGGCCCCTGGGGAGGGGAGAACACTGAAGCTTTCTTT. Protein sequence: CASSLGPWGGENTEAFF.

The rearrangement links TRBV4-3 to TRBJ2-7, with TRBD1 matching 7 bases. Germline trimming cut 0 bases from V and 6 bases from J; bases unmatched to any gene: 5. The CDR3 contains 14 residues. Germline V gene sequence: CDR1 LGHNA, CDR2 YSLEER. CDR3 residues: CASSQDRDSFEQYF. CDR3 in DNA: TGCGCCAGCAGCCAAGATCGGGACAGTTTCGAGCAGTACTTC.

J is TRBJ1-1 and V is TRBV30; 7 nucleotides line up with TRBD1. In germline, CDR1 is GTSNPN, CDR2 SVGIG (reference sequence). CDR3 length: 14 amino acids. J was trimmed by 3 bases and V by 2 bases; bases with no gene match: 6. CDR3 nucleotide sequence: TGTGCCTGGAGTCGACAGGGCGGTTACACTGAAGCTTTCTTT. It yields the protein CAWSRQGGYTEAFF.

The genes are TRBV6-5 and TRBJ2-1, with D perhaps matching TRBD1 (6 bases). CDR3 size: 15 residues. The V end was cut by 5 bases, the J end by 5 bases, with 16 bases between. Germline CDR1 is MNHEY and CDR2 is SVGAGI. CDR3 in amino acids: CASSNREIADNEQFF. In DNA, the CDR3 is TGTGCCAGCAGTAACAGGGAGATCGCCGACAATGAGCAGTTCTTC.

V and J are TRBV5-1 and TRBJ1-4, with 9 bases lining up with TRBD1. The CDR3 contains 15 residues. The germline V gene has CDR1 SGHRS and CDR2 YFSETQ. The V gene end was trimmed by 4 bases and the J gene end by 2 bases; junction bases not matched to a gene: 3. The CDR3: CASSGDRGTNEKLFF. In DNA form, the CDR3 reads TGCGCCAGCAGCGGCGACAGGGGGACTAATGAAAAACTGTTTTTT.

The chain couples TRBV4-2 to TRBJ1-2; D remains unclear. With 3 bases removed from V and 4 bases from J, the gap between germline ends came to 9 bases. The CDR3 is 13 residues long. The germline V gene has CDR1 LGHNA and CDR2 YNFKEQ. The CDR3: CASSQAGTYGYTF. The CDR3, as DNA: TGTGCCAGCAGCCAGGCGGGTACCTATGGCTACACCTTC.

V usage is TRBV2 and J usage is TRBJ2-7; D gene uncertain. Trimming removed 2 bases at V and 0 bases at J, with 5 bases between. The CDR3 totals 13 residues. CDR1 SNHLY and CDR2 FYNNEI come from the germline V gene. The CDR3: CASSESGSYEQYF. The CDR3 DNA sequence: TGTGCCAGCAGTGAATCCGGCTCCTACGAGCAGTACTTC. Supplemented by reference TRBV2 and TRBJ2-7, the full variable domain reads EPEVTQTPSHQVTQMGQEVILRCVPISNHLYFYWYRQILGQKVEFLVSFYNNEISEKSEIFDDQFSVERPDGSNFTLKIRSTKLEDSAMYFCASSESGSYEQYFGPGTRLTVT.

The genes are TRBV11-1 and TRBJ2-5; 10 bases fit TRBD2. This CDR3 has 15 amino acids. V dropped 1 base and J dropped 2; count of bases not matched to a gene: 1. Germline V CDR1 and CDR2: SGHAT, FQDESV (reference sequence). CDR3 bases: TGTGCCAGCAGCTTAGGACTAGCGGGTCAAGAGACCCAGTACTTC. Translating it yields CASSLGLAGQETQYF.

The gene calls are TRBV14 and TRBJ1-2, with D tentatively TRBD1 (5 bases). CDR1 and CDR2 (germline): SGHDN, FVKESK. V was pared by 2 bases and J by 2 bases, with 15 bases between. This CDR3 has 16 amino acids. CDR3 amino acids: CASSQSWAGLNYGYTF. DNA for the CDR3: TGTGCCAGCAGCCAAAGCTGGGCAGGGCTAAACTATGGCTACACCTTC.

The rearrangement joins TRBV6-5 to TRBJ2-2; D possibly corresponds to TRBD1 (5 bases). Trimming shortened V by 0 bases and J by 3 bases, and 8 bases separated the two germline ends. The CDR3 is 15 residues long. The germline CDR1 and CDR2 sequences are MNHEY and SVGAGI. The CDR3 DNA is TGTGCCAGCAGTTACTCGAGACAGTACACCGGGGAGCTGTTTTTT. Encoded protein: CASSYSRQYTGELFF.

The genes are TRBV6-6 and TRBJ2-3; no firm D call. The germline V and J ends were trimmed by 5 bases and 1 base, with 16 bases remaining between them. This CDR3 is 16 amino acids long. The germline V gene encodes CDR1 MNHNY and CDR2 SVGAGI (reference sequence). This CDR3 is CASSPLFVAGTDTQYF. CDR3 coding DNA: TGTGCCAGCAGTCCGCTGTTTGTGGCGGGCACAGATACGCAGTATTTT.

V and J are TRBV13 and TRBJ1-1; D gene uncertain. The germline V and J ends were trimmed by 0 bases and 4 bases, with 12 bases remaining between them. This CDR3 is 15 amino acids long. Germline lookup yields CDR1 PRHDT and CDR2 FYEKMQ (reference sequence). CDR3 amino acids: CASSLGEGGGTEAFF. For the CDR3, the DNA is TGTGCCAGCAGCTTAGGGGAGGGAGGTGGCACTGAAGCTTTCTTT.

V and J are TRBV4-1 and TRBJ2-6; TRBD1 matches at 7 bases. The trim removed 3 bases at V and 4 bases at J, leaving 9 bases unmatched. Germline V gene lookup returns CDR1 MGHRA and CDR2 YSYEKL. This CDR3 is 17 amino acids long. CDR3 residues: CASSHPKRGPGANVLTF. The CDR3 DNA sequence: TGCGCCAGCAGCCACCCCAAAAGGGGGCCCGGGGCCAACGTCCTGACTTTC.

The chain carries TRBV29-1 and TRBJ1-2; 7 bases fit TRBD1. Trimming at V came to 0 bases and at J to 3 bases, leaving 13 bases not matched to a gene. The CDR3 totals 17 residues. Looked up from germline, CDR1 is SQVTM and CDR2 is ANQGSEA. CDR3 DNA: TGCAGCGTTGAAGATCCGGGGGGGACAGAGTATTACTATGGCTACACCTTC. Its protein product is CSVEDPGGTEYYYGYTF.

The chain is built from TRBV4-3 and TRBJ2-1, with no clear D. This CDR3 is built from 18 residues. Germline loops: CDR1 LGHNA, CDR2 YSLEER. The germline V and J ends were trimmed by 1 base and 8 bases, with 24 bases remaining between them. As DNA, the CDR3 is TGCGCCAGCAGCCAAGTCCTCGCGTCCGCGCCTACTTCCCATGAGCAGTTCTTC. It specifies CASSQVLASAPTSHEQFF.

The chain employs TRBV5-1 and TRBJ2-7; a possible D gene is TRBD2 (6 bases). The CDR3 is 16 amino acids. The germline gives CDR1 SGHRS, CDR2 YFSETQ. V was clipped by 4 bases and J by 0 bases, with 17 bases between them. DNA of the CDR3: TGCGCCAGCAGCCCCTTGGAGGGCTCGAGCTCCTACGAGCAGTACTTC. Amino acid sequence: CASSPLEGSSSYEQYF.

The V call is TRBV6-5, the J call TRBJ2-5; D possibly corresponds to TRBD1 (5 bases). With the DNA end fitting TRBJ2-7 better, the J assignment may be wrong. The length of the CDR3 is 14 residues. The V gene's germline CDR1 is MNHEY and CDR2 SVGAGI. The CDR3 spells CASSYSGVSYEQYF. Written as DNA, the CDR3 is TGTGCCAGCAGTTACTCAGGGGTTTCCTACGAGCAGTACTTC.

The genes are TRBV13 and TRBJ2-3; D might be TRBD2 (5 bases). The length of the CDR3 is 11 residues. V was clipped by 4 bases and J by 8 bases, with 7 bases between them. Germline V lookup: CDR1 PRHDT, CDR2 FYEKMQ (reference sequence). This CDR3 is CASSYRGTQYF. CDR3 DNA: TGTGCCAGCAGCTACCGGGGTACGCAGTATTTT.

The chain combines TRBV2 with TRBJ2-4, with TRBD2 as a possible D gene (6 bases). The CDR3 loop spans 15 amino acids. CDR1 SNHLY and CDR2 FYNNEI come from the germline V gene. Trimming left V 5 bases short and J 0 bases short, with 11 bases between. The CDR3 spells CASSLGTLAKNIQYF. DNA for the CDR3: TGTGCCAGCAGTTTAGGGACTTTAGCCAAAAACATTCAGTACTTC.

The chain couples TRBV19 to TRBJ1-2; 9 nucleotides agree with TRBD1. Germline-derived CDR1 and CDR2 are LNHDA and SQIVND (reference sequence). The junction had 7 bases not matched to a gene; V was cut back by 2 bases and J by 6 bases. The CDR3 sequence is 15 residues long. CDR3 region: CASSITGTGRHGYTF. As DNA, the CDR3 is TGTGCCAGTAGTATAACCGGGACAGGGAGGCATGGCTACACCTTC.

The chain joins TRBV6-5 to TRBJ1-2, with 9 bases that match TRBD1. The CDR3 runs 15 residues. Germline V gene data show CDR1 as MNHEY and CDR2 as SVGAGI. The V gene end was trimmed by 6 bases and the J gene end by 0 bases; junction bases not matched to a gene: 5. Written as DNA, the CDR3 is TGTGCCAGCAGCCTAAGGACAGGGGCTAACTATGGCTACACCTTC. Translated: CASSLRTGANYGYTF.

The rearrangement links TRBV30 to TRBJ1-6; 7 bases line up with TRBD1. CDR1 is GTSNPN and CDR2 is SVGIG in the germline V gene (reference sequence). V was clipped by 5 bases and J by 8 bases; unmatched bases: 9. CDR3 length: 14 residues. CDR3 coding DNA: TGTGCCTGGGACGTTGGGACAGCGTATTCACCCCTCCACTTT. Protein product: CAWDVGTAYSPLHF.

The chain is built from TRBV6-6 and TRBJ2-7, with 8 positions matching TRBD2. Trimming cost V 2 bases and J 3 bases; bases outside gene matches: 6. Germline CDR1 and CDR2: MNHNY and SVGAGI (reference sequence). The CDR3 runs 15 residues. Here the CDR3 DNA reads TGTGCCAGCAGTTACCCCGCGGGGGGCTACTACGAGCAGTACTTC. It yields the protein CASSYPAGGYYEQYF.

The chain combines TRBV29-1 with TRBJ1-4, with D unresolved. CDR3 size: 12 residues. Trimming cost V 1 base and J 8 bases, with 8 bases left between them. The germline V gene encodes CDR1 SQVTM and CDR2 ANQGSEA. The CDR3 nucleotides are TGCAGCGTTGAAGTGAGCGACGAAAAACTGTTTTTT. It translates to CSVEVSDEKLFF.

CDR3 amino acids: CASSSGLAGADEQYF. The CDR3 DNA is TGCGCCAGCAGCTCGGGACTAGCGGGAGCGGACGAGCAGTACTTC. This chain connects TRBV5-1 to TRBJ2-7, with 14 bases matching TRBD2. The germline gives CDR1 SGHRS, CDR2 YFSETQ. The CDR3 has 15 residues. The V gene end was trimmed by 3 bases and the J gene end by 5 bases; junction bases not matched to a gene: 4. Full variable domain (remainder filled in from reference TRBV5-1 and TRBJ2-7): KAGVTQTPRYLIKTRGQQVTLSCSPISGHRSVSWYQQTPGQGLQFLFEYFSETQRNKGNFPGRFSGRQFSNSRSEMNVSTLELGDSALYLCASSSGLAGADEQYFGPGTRLTVT.

This chain connects TRBV4-3 to TRBJ1-3; D is undetermined. Germline lookup yields CDR1 LGHNA and CDR2 YSLEER. V lost 0 bases and J 0 bases, leaving 9 bases between the germline ends. CDR3 length equals 16 residues. CDR3 DNA: TGCGCCAGCAGCCAAGATCTCGGTGGCTCTGGAAACACCATATATTTT. It yields the protein CASSQDLGGSGNTIYF.

CDR3 loop: CASSQGQGVDSPLHF. DNA of the CDR3: TGCGCCAGCAGCCAGGGACAGGGAGTGGATTCACCCCTCCACTTT. V is TRBV4-1 and J is TRBJ1-6, with 9 positions matching TRBD1. V was clipped by 3 bases and J by 8 bases; unmatched bases: 5. From germline, CDR1 is MGHRA and CDR2 YSYEKL. This CDR3 is built from 15 residues.